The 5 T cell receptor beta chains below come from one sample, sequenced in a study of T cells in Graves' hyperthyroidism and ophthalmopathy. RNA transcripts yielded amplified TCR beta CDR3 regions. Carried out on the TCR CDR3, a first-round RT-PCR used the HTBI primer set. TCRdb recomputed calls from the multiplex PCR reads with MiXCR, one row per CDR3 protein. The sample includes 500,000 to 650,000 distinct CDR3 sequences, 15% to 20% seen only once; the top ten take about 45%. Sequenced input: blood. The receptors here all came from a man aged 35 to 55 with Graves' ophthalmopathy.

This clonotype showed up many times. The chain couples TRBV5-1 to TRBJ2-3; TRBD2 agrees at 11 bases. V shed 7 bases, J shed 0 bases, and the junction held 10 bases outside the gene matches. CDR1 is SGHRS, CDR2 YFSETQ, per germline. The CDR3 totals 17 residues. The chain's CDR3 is CASGGGLAATSTDTQYF. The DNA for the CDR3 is TGCGCCAGCGGAGGGGGACTAGCGGCGACTAGCACAGATACGCAGTATTTT.

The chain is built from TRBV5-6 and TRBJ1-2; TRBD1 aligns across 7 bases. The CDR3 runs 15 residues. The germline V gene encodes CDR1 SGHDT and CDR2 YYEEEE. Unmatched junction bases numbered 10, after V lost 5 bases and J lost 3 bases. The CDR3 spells CASSLQLTGYYGYTF. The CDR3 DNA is TGTGCCAGCAGTTTACAGTTGACAGGGTACTATGGCTACACCTTC.

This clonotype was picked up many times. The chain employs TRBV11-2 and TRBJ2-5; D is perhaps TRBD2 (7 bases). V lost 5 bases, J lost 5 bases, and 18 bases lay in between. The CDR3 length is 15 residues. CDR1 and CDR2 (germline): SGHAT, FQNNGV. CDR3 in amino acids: CASSPTAGALETQYF. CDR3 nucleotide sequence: TGTGCCAGCAGCCCCACGGCGGGGGCTCTCGAGACCCAGTACTTC.

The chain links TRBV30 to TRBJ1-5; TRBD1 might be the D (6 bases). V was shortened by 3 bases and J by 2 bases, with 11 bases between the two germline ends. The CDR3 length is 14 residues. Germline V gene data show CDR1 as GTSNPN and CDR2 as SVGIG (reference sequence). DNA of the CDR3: TGTGCCTGGAGGCAAGGGGGAGGCAATCAGCCCCAGCATTTT. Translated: CAWRQGGGNQPQHF.

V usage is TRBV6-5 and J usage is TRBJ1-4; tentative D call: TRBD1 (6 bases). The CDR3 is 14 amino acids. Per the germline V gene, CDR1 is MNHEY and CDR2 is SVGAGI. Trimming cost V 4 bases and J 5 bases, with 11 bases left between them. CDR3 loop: CASSFRQVNEKLFF. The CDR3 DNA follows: TGTGCCAGCAGTTTCCGACAGGTGAATGAAAAACTGTTTTTT.